The 13 T cell receptor beta chains in this list originate from one sample, sequenced in a study of response to subunit inactivated influenza vaccine. TCRdb itself ran the RT-PCR reads through MiXCR, one entry per CDR3 protein. The repertoire consists of approximately 700,000 distinct CDR3 sequences, with approximately 15% occurring once and the leading ten covering approximately 10%. The input for sequencing was PBMCs from blood, taken about 12 days after vaccination. These TCRs come from a man in his fifties who received an inactivated influenza vaccine.

The chain joins TRBV7-9 to TRBJ2-5; D gene uncertain. Germline values: CDR1 SEHNR, CDR2 FQNEAQ (reference sequence). The CDR3 sequence is 15 residues long. Trimming removed 6 bases from V and 1 base from J, with 15 bases in between. The CDR3 sequence: CASRNSNGRQETQYF. In DNA form, the CDR3 reads TGTGCCAGCAGAAACTCCAACGGACGCCAAGAGACCCAGTACTTC.

This chain joins TRBV9 and TRBJ2-5, with a weak D call TRBD1 (5 bases). V lost 0 bases, J lost 2 bases, and 11 bases lay in between. Germline V gene data show CDR1 as SGDLS and CDR2 as YYNGEE. This CDR3 contains 15 residues. Here the CDR3 DNA reads TGTGCCAGCAGCGTAGCGCAGGGCGTACAAGAGACCCAGTACTTC. Translated: CASSVAQGVQETQYF.

In this sample, this clonotype turned up a few times. The chain employs TRBV6-1 and TRBJ2-3; possibly TRBD1 for D (5 bases). From germline, CDR1 is MNHNS and CDR2 SASEGT. The CDR3 runs 13 residues. V was shortened by 7 bases and J by 2 bases, with 10 bases between the two germline ends. CDR3 residues: CASIDRNTDTQYF. The CDR3 DNA follows: TGTGCCAGCATAGACAGAAACACAGATACGCAGTATTTT.

The chain uses TRBV6-1 and TRBJ1-6; D gene ambiguous. Looked up from germline, CDR1 is MNHNS and CDR2 is SASEGT. The length of the CDR3 is 12 residues. The V end was cut by 11 bases, the J end by 10 bases, with 15 bases between. The CDR3 region is CARYSARSPLHF. CDR3 sequence (DNA): TGTGCCCGATATTCCGCAAGATCACCCCTCCACTTT.

J is TRBJ2-5 and V is TRBV7-9; tentative D call: TRBD1 (5 bases). Germline V gene sequence: CDR1 SEHNR, CDR2 FQNEAQ (reference sequence). CDR3 size: 14 residues. Deletions cut 6 bases from V and 5 bases from J, with 16 bases between. In DNA form, the CDR3 reads TGTGCCAGCAGGACAGACACGCTGTGGGAGACCCAGTACTTC. It yields the protein CASRTDTLWETQYF.

This clonotype has only a few counts. The rearrangement uses TRBV9 and TRBJ2-1; 10 bases agree with TRBD2. J gave up 7 bases and V 4 bases, and 11 bases lay outside the gene matches. Germline-derived CDR1 and CDR2 are SGDLS and YYNGEE. The CDR3 contains 16 residues. CDR3 sequence reads: CASSPQSGGAPNEQFF. In nucleotides, the CDR3 is TGTGCCAGCAGCCCCCAAAGCGGGGGGGCCCCTAATGAGCAGTTCTTC.

This CDR3 is CASSARVHSGYEQYF. In DNA form, the CDR3 reads TGTGCCAGCAGCGCTCGTGTCCATTCGGGCTACGAGCAGTACTTC. This chain uses TRBV7-2 with TRBJ2-7, with D uncertain. From germline, CDR1 is SGHTA and CDR2 FQGNSA. The CDR3 is 15 residues long. Deletions cut 5 bases from V and 3 bases from J, with 17 bases between.

This chain joins TRBV20-1 and TRBJ2-3; 10 positions match TRBD2. Germline assignment: CDR1 DFQATT and CDR2 SNEGSKA (reference sequence). This CDR3 is 17 amino acids long. V shed 0 bases, J shed 6 bases, and the junction held 12 bases outside the gene matches. CDR3 sequence reads: CSARDLTSGSLRDTQYF. The CDR3 nucleotides are TGCAGTGCTAGAGATCTGACTAGCGGGTCCCTAAGGGATACGCAGTATTTT.

The CDR3 DNA sequence: TGTGCCAGCAGTGGGCGCCGAGGTGGGCCCCAGCATTTT. It yields the protein CASSGRRGGPQHF. This rearrangement joins TRBV2 to TRBJ1-5; unclear D gene. V was pared by 4 bases and J by 9 bases, with 13 bases between. CDR1 is SNHLY and CDR2 is FYNNEI in the germline V gene. This CDR3 contains 13 residues. Combining the CDR3 with reference TRBV2 and TRBJ1-5 gives the whole variable domain EPEVTQTPSHQVTQMGQEVILRCVPISNHLYFYWYRQILGQKVEFLVSFYNNEISEKSEIFDDQFSVERPDGSNFTLKIRSTKLEDSAMYFCASSGRRGGPQHFGDGTRLSIL.

The V gene is TRBV12-3 or TRBV12-4, the J gene TRBJ2-7; tentatively, D is TRBD2 (5 bases). V was shortened by 3 bases and J by 7 bases, with 10 bases between the two germline ends. This CDR3 has 12 residues. The CDR3 loop is CASSFGGLEQYF. The DNA for the CDR3 is TGTGCCAGCAGTTTCGGAGGATTGGAGCAGTACTTC.

The chain uses TRBV12-3 or TRBV12-4 and TRBJ1-3, with D possibly being TRBD1 (5 bases). V lost 7 bases and J lost 5, with 15 bases in between. The CDR3 is 14 residues long. For the CDR3, the DNA is TGTGCCAGCACCAAACCGGGACCGAGAAACACCATATATTTT. As protein: CASTKPGPRNTIYF.

The genes are TRBV11-2 and TRBJ2-4; D is perhaps TRBD2 (5 bases). This CDR3 contains 19 residues. Per the germline V gene, CDR1 is SGHAT and CDR2 is FQNNGV. V was trimmed by 1 base and J by 0 bases, leaving 19 bases between them. The CDR3: CASSLVLWGDRVAKNIQYF. For the CDR3, the DNA is TGTGCCAGCAGCTTAGTTTTGTGGGGAGATAGAGTAGCCAAAAACATTCAGTACTTC.

The chain employs TRBV12-3 or TRBV12-4 and TRBJ2-7; D is possibly TRBD2 (5 bases). The CDR3 runs to 11 residues. With 5 bases removed from V and 7 bases from J, the gap between germline ends came to 9 bases. CDR3 DNA: TGTGCCAGCAGTCAGCCGGGAGAGCAGTACTTC. Protein: CASSQPGEQYF.